The 17 T cell receptor beta chains listed next were all sequenced from one sample in a study of response to subunit inactivated influenza vaccine. TCRdb recomputed calls from the RT-PCR reads with MiXCR, one row per CDR3 protein. The sample lists 650,000 to 800,000 distinct CDR3 sequences, approximately 15% occurring once. The sample was PBMCs from blood, taken less than 15 days before vaccination. All receptors derive from a man aged 45-65 years who received an inactivated influenza vaccine.

This clonotype was observed many times. The chain recombines TRBV7-9 with TRBJ2-5; no definite D call. Germline V gene data show CDR1 as SEHNR and CDR2 as FQNEAQ (reference sequence). The CDR3 extends over 15 amino acids. V gave up 1 base and J gave up 3 bases, with 12 bases separating them. The CDR3: CASSLGLRREETQYF. The CDR3 bases are TGTGCCAGCAGCTTAGGTCTTAGAAGGGAAGAGACCCAGTACTTC.

This clonotype was counted only a few times. This chain connects TRBV20-1 to TRBJ2-1, with no clear D. The CDR3 is 11 amino acids. CDR1 and CDR2 (germline): DFQATT, SNEGSKA (reference sequence). V shed 6 bases and J shed 7 bases, with 10 bases lying between them. The CDR3 here is CSAPIGNEQFF. The CDR3 coding sequence is TGCAGTGCGCCGATCGGTAATGAGCAGTTCTTC.

This clonotype has more than one count but fewer than ten. V usage is TRBV6-2 or TRBV6-3 and J usage is TRBJ2-7; 9 nucleotides match TRBD2. The CDR3 consists of 15 residues. Germline V gene lookup returns CDR1 MNHEY and CDR2 SVGEGT. With V trimmed by 8 bases and J by 0 bases, 8 bases remained unmatched. The CDR3: CASGPPGLASYEQYF. CDR3 DNA sequence: TGTGCCAGCGGGCCACCGGGACTAGCCTCCTACGAGCAGTACTTC.

V is TRBV20-1 and J is TRBJ2-7; D may be TRBD2 (5 bases). This CDR3 has 12 amino acids. Trimming took 3 bases from V and 2 from J, leaving 8 bases between them. Looked up from germline, CDR1 is DFQATT and CDR2 is SNEGSKA (reference sequence). The CDR3 reads CSASGKTYEQYF. The CDR3 DNA follows: TGCAGTGCTAGCGGGAAGACCTACGAGCAGTACTTC.

The table lists this clonotype with a few counts. The chain carries TRBV28 and TRBJ2-7; D might be TRBD1 (6 bases). Between the trimmed V and J ends, which lost 6 bases and 3 bases, there was a span of 9 bases. The germline V gene encodes CDR1 MDHEN and CDR2 SYDVKM. The CDR3 totals 12 residues. CDR3 amino acids: CASSRDIYEQYF. CDR3 coding DNA: TGTGCCAGCAGCCGGGACATCTACGAGCAGTACTTC.

In its sample, this clonotype was seen a few times. The chain couples TRBV11-2 to TRBJ2-1; no clear D gene. This CDR3 contains 17 residues. V lost 4 bases and J 0 bases, leaving 16 bases between the germline ends. Germline-derived CDR1 and CDR2 are SGHAT and FQNNGV. CDR3 coding DNA: TGTGCCAGCAGCTCACCGGTAGCAAAGAGCTCCTACAATGAGCAGTTCTTC. Protein: CASSSPVAKSSYNEQFF.

The sample holds many counts of this clonotype. The CDR3 spells CASSYSGQGKGNTEAFF. The CDR3 DNA sequence: TGTGCCAGCAGCTACTCGGGACAGGGGAAGGGGAACACTGAAGCTTTCTTT. The chain uses TRBV7-8 and TRBJ1-1; 10 bases fit TRBD1. The CDR3 consists of 17 residues. J lost 1 base, V lost 4 bases, and 9 bases had no gene match. The germline gives CDR1 SGHVS, CDR2 FQNEAQ. Complete variable domain (other parts from reference TRBV7-8 and TRBJ1-1): GAGVSQSPRYKVAKRGQDVALRCDPISGHVSLFWYQQALGQGPEFLTYFQNEAQLDKSGLPSDRFFAERPEGSVSTLKIQRTQQEDSAVYLCASSYSGQGKGNTEAFFGQGTRLTVV.

Turning to this clonotype: Given a much more abundant clone one base away, this may be a read error. The chain has TRBV12-3 or TRBV12-4 and TRBJ1-2; the D gene is possibly TRBD1 (6 bases). The CDR3 is made up of 17 amino acids. In DNA form, the CDR3 reads TGTGCCTGCAGTTTAATCGCAGGGGATCCGCCTAGCTATGGCTACACCTTC. Translating gives CACSLIAGDPPSYGYTF.

The sample holds a few counts of this clonotype. The V and J genes are TRBV27 and TRBJ2-2, with 10 bases aligning to TRBD1. This CDR3 has 15 residues. V gave up 5 bases and J gave up 5 bases; unmatched junction bases: 5. CDR1 and CDR2 from the germline V gene are MNHEY and SMNVEV (reference sequence). CDR3 residues: CASSRDRGDTGELFF. The CDR3 DNA reads as TGTGCCAGCAGTCGGGACAGGGGAGATACCGGGGAGCTGTTTTTT.

V is TRBV4-2 and J is TRBJ1-2; D is ambiguous. The CDR3 contains 14 residues. In germline, CDR1 is LGHNA, CDR2 YNFKEQ. V lost 0 bases and J 7 bases, leaving 12 bases between the germline ends. CDR3 nucleotide sequence: TGTGCCAGCAGCCAAGAGTTGGGGATCGGTGGCTACACCTTC. As protein: CASSQELGIGGYTF.

This clonotype came up a few times. The chain combines TRBV6-1 with TRBJ2-3; D may be TRBD1 (6 bases). Germline V lookup: CDR1 MNHNS, CDR2 SASEGT. The V end was cut by 5 bases, the J end by 5 bases, with 14 bases between. The CDR3 covers 14 residues. CDR3 residues: CASSQGWQGDTQYF. The CDR3 DNA reads TGTGCCAGCAGTCAGGGGTGGCAGGGAGATACGCAGTATTTT.

The table lists this clonotype with a few counts. The genes are TRBV20-1 and TRBJ2-3, with D possibly being TRBD1 (5 bases). CDR1 and CDR2 from the germline V gene are DFQATT and SNEGSKA (reference sequence). The CDR3 totals 14 residues. Trimming left V 5 bases short and J 0 bases short, with 12 bases between. The CDR3 region is CSAPRTLSTDTQYF. The CDR3 DNA reads as TGCAGTGCTCCTCGGACACTTAGCACAGATACGCAGTATTTT.

This clonotype was found many times. V is TRBV7-2 and J is TRBJ1-5; 7 bases align to TRBD1. V dropped 5 bases and J dropped 6; count of bases not matched to a gene: 4. The CDR3 is made up of 13 amino acids. Germline-derived CDR1 and CDR2 are SGHTA and FQGNSA. The CDR3 sequence: CASSTTGTQPQHF. The CDR3 DNA reads as TGTGCCAGCAGCACGACAGGGACTCAGCCCCAGCATTTT.

This chain links TRBV18 with TRBJ1-5, with 9 nucleotides matching TRBD1. With 0 bases clipped from V and 7 bases from J, the junction kept 4 bases outside the gene matches. This CDR3 is built from 15 residues. Germline lookup yields CDR1 KGHSH and CDR2 LQKENI. CDR3 DNA sequence: TGTGCCAGCTCACCACCGGGACAGGGCTGGCAGCCCCAGCATTTT. Protein product: CASSPPGQGWQPQHF. Combining the CDR3 with reference TRBV18 and TRBJ1-5 gives the whole variable domain NAGVMQNPRHLVRRRGQEARLRCSPMKGHSHVYWYRQLPEEGLKFMVYLQKENIIDESGMPKERFSAEFPKEGPSILRIQQVVRGDSAAYFCASSPPGQGWQPQHFGDGTRLSIL.

This clonotype was recorded at least ten times. The CDR3 loop is CASSLGLALNEQFF. The CDR3 coding sequence is TGTGCCAGCAGTTTGGGACTAGCCCTCAATGAGCAGTTCTTC. The rearrangement uses TRBV6-2 or TRBV6-3 and TRBJ2-1, with TRBD2 identical over 9 bases. J gave up 6 bases and V 4 bases, and 4 bases lay outside the gene matches. CDR3 length equals 14 residues. Germline V lookup: CDR1 MNHEY, CDR2 SVGEGT.

The J gene is TRBJ2-6, the V gene TRBV20-1, with TRBD2 as a possible D gene (6 bases). The germline gives CDR1 DFQATT, CDR2 SNEGSKA (reference sequence). The CDR3 contains 14 residues. Between the trimmed V and J ends, which lost 3 bases and 2 bases, there was a span of 8 bases. The CDR3, as DNA: TGCAGTGCTAGCCGGGGGACTGGGGCCAACGTCCTGACTTTC. Translated, it gives CSASRGTGANVLTF.

The rearrangement joins TRBV30 to TRBJ2-5; 7 bases align to TRBD1. Germline V CDR1 and CDR2: GTSNPN, SVGIG (reference sequence). This CDR3 region has 17 residues. J lost 5 bases, V lost 1 base, and 16 bases had no gene match. Here the CDR3 DNA reads TGTGCCTGGAGTGACCCTGACCTGACAGGGTGGGGGGAGACCCAGTACTTC. It specifies CAWSDPDLTGWGETQYF.